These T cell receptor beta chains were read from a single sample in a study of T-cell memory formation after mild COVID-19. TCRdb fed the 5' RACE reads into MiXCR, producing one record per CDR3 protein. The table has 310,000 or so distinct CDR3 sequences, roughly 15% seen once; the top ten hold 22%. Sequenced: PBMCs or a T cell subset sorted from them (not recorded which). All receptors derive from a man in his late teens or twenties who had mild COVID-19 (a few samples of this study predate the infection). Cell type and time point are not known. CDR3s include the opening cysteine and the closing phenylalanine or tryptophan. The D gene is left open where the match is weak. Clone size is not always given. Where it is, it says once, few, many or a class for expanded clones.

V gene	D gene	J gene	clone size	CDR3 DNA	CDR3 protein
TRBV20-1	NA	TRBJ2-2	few	TGCAGTGCTAGCAACCGACGTAGTGGGACCGGGGAGCTGTTTTTT	CSASNRRSGTGELFF
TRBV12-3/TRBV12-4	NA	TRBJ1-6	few	TGTGCCAGCAGTCAGGGAGGGACCTATAATTCACCCCTCCACTTT	CASSQGGTYNSPLHF
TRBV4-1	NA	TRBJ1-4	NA	TGCGCCAGCAGCCAAGGGTGGTGGGATGAAAAACTGTTTTTT	CASSQGWWDEKLFF
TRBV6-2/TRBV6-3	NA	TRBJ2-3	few	TGTGCCAGCAGTCCAGGGCTATCCACCCTCACAGATACGCAGTATTTT	CASSPGLSTLTDTQYF
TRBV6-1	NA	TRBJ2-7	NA	TGTGCCAGCAGTGAAGACAGTACCTCCTACGAGCAGTACTTC	CASSEDSTSYEQYF
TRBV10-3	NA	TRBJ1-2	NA	TGTGCCATCAGCGCGACCGGCGGCTACACCTTC	CAISATGGYTF
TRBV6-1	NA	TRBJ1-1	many	TGTGCCAGCAGCGGGGACCGGAACACTGAAGCTTTCTTT	CASSGDRNTEAFF
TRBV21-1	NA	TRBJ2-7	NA	TGTGCCCGCCTTTACGAGCAGTACTTC	CARLYEQYF
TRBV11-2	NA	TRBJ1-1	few	TGTGCCAGCAGCTCCCAGTGGGGGAGGAACACTGAAGCTTTCTTT	CASSSQWGRNTEAFF
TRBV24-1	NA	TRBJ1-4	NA	TGTGCCACCAGTGATGGGGACATATCTAATGAAAAACTGTTTTTT	CATSDGDISNEKLFF
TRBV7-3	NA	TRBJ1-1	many	TGTGCTAGCAGCCCGACCGTGAACACTGAAGCTTTCTTT	CASSPTVNTEAFF
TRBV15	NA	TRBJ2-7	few	TGTGCCACCAGCAGAGAGTTGGTAGGGGAGCAGTACTTC	CATSRELVGEQYF
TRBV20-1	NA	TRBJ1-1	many	TGCAGTGCTAGCAGGCGTGGGGTTGAAGCTTTCTTT	CSASRRGVEAFF
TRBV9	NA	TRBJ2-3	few	TGTGCCAGCAGCGAGGGACCCCGGGCAGATACGCAGTATTTT	CASSEGPRADTQYF
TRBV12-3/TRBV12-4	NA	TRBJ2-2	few	TGTGCCAGCACCGTCAGGGGGGGACTCTACACCGGGGAGCTGTTTTTT	CASTVRGGLYTGELFF
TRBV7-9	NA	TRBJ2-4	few	TGTGCCAGCAGCTTAGGACACAATGAGTGGCACATTCAGTACTTC	CASSLGHNEWHIQYF
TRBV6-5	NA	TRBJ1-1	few	TGTGCCAGCAGTTACGAGCTAACGAACACTGAAGCTTTCTTT	CASSYELTNTEAFF
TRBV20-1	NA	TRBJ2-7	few	TGCAGTGCTAGGGTCGGGGGTCTCTCCTACGAGCAGTACTTC	CSARVGGLSYEQYF
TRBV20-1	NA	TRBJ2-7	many	TGCAGTGCCCTGGGACGGACCTCCTACGAGCAGTACTTC	CSALGRTSYEQYF
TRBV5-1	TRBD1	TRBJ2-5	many	TGCGCCAGCAGCTTAGAGGGGGCGCGGGAGACCCAGTACTTC	CASSLEGARETQYF
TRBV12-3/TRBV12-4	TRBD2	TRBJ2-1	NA	TGTGCCAGCAGCTTCGGGACTAGCGGGGTCAATGAGCAGTTCTTC	CASSFGTSGVNEQFF
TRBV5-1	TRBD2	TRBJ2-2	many	TGCGCCAGCAGCTCGGAACTAGCGGGGGGACTTGGATCCGCCGGGGAGCTGTTTTTT	CASSSELAGGLGSAGELFF
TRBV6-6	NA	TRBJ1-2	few	TGTGCCAGCACCTTACAGGGCTACTATGGCTACACCTTC	CASTLQGYYGYTF
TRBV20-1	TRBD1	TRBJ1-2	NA	TGCAGTGCTAGGGATCGACAGGGGGTTCGGGGATTCCATGGCTACACCTTC	CSARDRQGVRGFHGYTF
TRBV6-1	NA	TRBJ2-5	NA	TGTGCCAGCAGTGAGAACTTACCCGGAGGAAACCAGTACTTC	CASSENLPGGNQYF
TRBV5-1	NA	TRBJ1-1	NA	TGCGCCAGCAGCTCTTGGACCGGATCGAACACTGAAGCTTTCTTT	CASSSWTGSNTEAFF
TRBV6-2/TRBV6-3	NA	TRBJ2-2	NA	TGTGCCAGCTCTCTGGGTATGAGGGCGATCGGGGAGCTGTTTTTT	CASSLGMRAIGELFF
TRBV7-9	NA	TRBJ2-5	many	TGTGCCAGCAGCTTAGCGCAGGATCAAGAGACCCAGTACTTC	CASSLAQDQETQYF
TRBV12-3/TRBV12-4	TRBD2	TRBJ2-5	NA	TGTGCCAGCAGTCCAGGCAGGCGGGGGCTACTAGCGGAGAACCAAGAGACCCAGTACTTC	CASSPGRRGLLAENQETQYF
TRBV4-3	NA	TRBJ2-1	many	TGCGCCAGCAGCCGCGACCGACAGGCGGCTGAGCAGTTCTTC	CASSRDRQAAEQFF
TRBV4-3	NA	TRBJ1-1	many	TGCGCCAGCAGCCAAGAGGGCCTGGGCAGTCCCGCCACTGAAGCTTTCTTT	CASSQEGLGSPATEAFF
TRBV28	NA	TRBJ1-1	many	TGTGCCAGCAGTTTCCGCCGAGTCACTGAAGCTTTCTTT	CASSFRRVTEAFF
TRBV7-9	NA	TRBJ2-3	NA	TGTGCCAGCAACCTGGCTCGGTTTCACGGGGGCACAGATACGCAGTATTTT	CASNLARFHGGTDTQYF
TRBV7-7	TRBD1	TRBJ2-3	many	TGTGCCAGCAGCTCCGGACAGGCTACAGATACGCAGTATTTT	CASSSGQATDTQYF
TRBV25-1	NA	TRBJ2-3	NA	TGTGCCAGCAGTGGATTCTTCACAGATACGCAGTATTTT	CASSGFFTDTQYF
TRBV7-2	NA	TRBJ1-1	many	TGTGCCAGCCGCATAATTACAGGGTACACTGAAGCTTTCTTT	CASRIITGYTEAFF
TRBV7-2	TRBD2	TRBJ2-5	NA	TGTGCCAGCAGCCCCCGGGGACTAGCGGGGGAAGAGACCCAGTACTTC	CASSPRGLAGEETQYF
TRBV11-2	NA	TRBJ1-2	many	TGTGCCAGCAGCTTAGGCCCTTCCTATGGCTACACCTTC	CASSLGPSYGYTF
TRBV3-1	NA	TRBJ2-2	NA	TGTGCCAGCAGCCAAGGGACGGAACACACCGGGGAGCTGTTTTTT	CASSQGTEHTGELFF
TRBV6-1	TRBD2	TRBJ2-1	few	TGTGCCAGCAGTGAACTAGCGGGGGGTGCCCCCCCCTACAATGAGCAGTTCTTC	CASSELAGGAPPYNEQFF
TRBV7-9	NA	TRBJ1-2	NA	TGTGCCAGCAGCTTGGGGACAATCTCCTATGGCTACACCTTC	CASSLGTISYGYTF
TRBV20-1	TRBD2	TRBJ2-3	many	TGCAGTGCTAGAGATCCGGCAGGGCTAGCGGGGATGGATACGCAGTATTTT	CSARDPAGLAGMDTQYF
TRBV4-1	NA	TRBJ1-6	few	TGCGCCAGCAGCCAACCCAGGGAAGGGTCCAAATCACCCCTCCACTTT	CASSQPREGSKSPLHF
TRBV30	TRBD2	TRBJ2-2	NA	TGTGCCTGGAGTAAACTAGCGGGGGGGGAGCTGTTTTTT	CAWSKLAGGELFF
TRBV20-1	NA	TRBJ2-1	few	TGCAGTGCTAACTCCGCGCAGTTCTTC	CSANSAQFF
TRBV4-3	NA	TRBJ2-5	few	TGCGCCAGCAGCCAATCCCGGGTTTCAGAGACCCAGTACTTC	CASSQSRVSETQYF
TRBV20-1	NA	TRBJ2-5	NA	TGCAGTGCTAGAGCCAGAAGGGTTCAGTTCGGTGAGACCCAGTACTTC	CSARARRVQFGETQYF
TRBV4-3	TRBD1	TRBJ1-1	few	TGCGCCAGCAGCCAGGACAGGTGGCTCACTGAAGCTTTCTTT	CASSQDRWLTEAFF
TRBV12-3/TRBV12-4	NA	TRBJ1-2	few	TGTGCCAGCAGTTTACCAGGAAGCTATGGCTACACCTTC	CASSLPGSYGYTF
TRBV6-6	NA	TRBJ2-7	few	TGTGCCAGCAGTTACCGGACCTACGAGCAGTACTTC	CASSYRTYEQYF
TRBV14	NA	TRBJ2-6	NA	TGTGCCAGCCACAGCTACCGATCTGGGGCCAACGTCCTGACTTTC	CASHSYRSGANVLTF
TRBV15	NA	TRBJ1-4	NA	TGTGCCACCAGCAGAGATCGGGGGCCTCGTCGTTTTGGGCTGTTTTTT	CATSRDRGPRRFGLFF
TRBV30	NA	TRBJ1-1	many	TGTGCCTGTTCGAGAGGTCCTGATATTATGAACACTGAAGCTTTCTTT	CACSRGPDIMNTEAFF
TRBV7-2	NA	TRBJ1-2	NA	TGTGCCAGCAGGTGGGGGTCCGGGGGATCAAGCTATGGCTACACCTTC	CASRWGSGGSSYGYTF
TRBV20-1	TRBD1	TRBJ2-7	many	TGCAGTGCCCGCCGACAGGGGAGCTACGAGCAGTACTTC	CSARRQGSYEQYF
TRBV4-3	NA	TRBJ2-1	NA	TGCGCCAGCAGCCTCCGAGGGGTACTGCCCTACAATGAGCAGTTCTTC	CASSLRGVLPYNEQFF